This T cell receptor (beta chain) was profiled in a study of shared clonotypes between healthy human individuals. Findings and limits, study-wide: Among donors, the sharing of clonotypes was expected to be influenced by sequencing depth.

Of note for this clone: Its specificity is not known.

It was at deep level that the assay was run. On ten immunoSEQ deep assay plates, unsorted PBMC DNA was sequenced. Data came from immunoSEQ multiplex PCR; TCRdb stores just in-frame clones and leaves some out. This table has some 500,000 clones, over 60% appearing once. Germline CDR1 and CDR2: SEHNR and FQNEAQ (reference sequence). V was clipped by 5 bases and J by 6 bases, with 16 bases between them. The CDR3 totals 14 residues. This chain uses TRBV7-9 with TRBJ1-2; no reliable D call. Sequenced: PBMCs. The source is a woman between 40 and 55 years old in good health. Some clones in this sample may be carry-over from other donors' samples. CDR3 region: CASSKERRVDGYTF. The CDR3 DNA follows: TGTGCCAGCAGCAAGGAGCGGCGAGTGGATGGCTACACCTTC.